One sample yielded the 30 T cell receptor beta chains listed below, sequenced in a study of immune evolution from preneoplasia to lung adenocarcinoma. Method: immunoSEQ multiplex PCR; TCRdb's copy keeps in-frame clones and lacks some. The profile covers approximately 17,000 clones, with around nine tenths appearing a single time and around 2.6% taken by the ten largest. The sample was FFPE invasive lung adenocarcinoma tissue. The receptors originated from a person in their 70s with invasive lung adenocarcinoma.

The chain is built from TRBV19 and TRBJ2-6; D remains ambiguous. V lost 3 bases to trimming and J lost 0 bases, with 3 bases between them. The CDR3 contains 14 residues. The germline gives CDR1 LNHDA, CDR2 SQIVND (reference sequence). The CDR3 sequence: CASSMLSGANVLTF. The DNA for the CDR3 is TGTGCCAGTAGTATGCTCTCTGGGGCCAACGTCCTGACTTTC.

The chain joins TRBV6-6 to TRBJ2-3; D gene unclear. The CDR3 has 12 residues. CDR1 is MNHNY, CDR2 SVGAGI, per germline (reference sequence). The V end lost 6 bases, the J end lost 4 bases, and 8 bases lay between the germline ends. Here the CDR3 reads CASSPHPDTQYF. For the CDR3, the DNA is TGTGCCAGCAGCCCACATCCAGATACGCAGTATTTT.

J is TRBJ2-7 and V is TRBV9; possible D gene TRBD2, 5 bases. Per the germline V gene, CDR1 is SGDLS and CDR2 is YYNGEE. V lost 4 bases, J lost 9 bases, and 17 bases lay in between. This CDR3 has 13 amino acids. CDR3 coding DNA: TGTGCCAGCAGCTCCTCCGGGGAGAGCGGGCAGTACTTC. Translated, it gives CASSSSGESGQYF.

In DNA form, the CDR3 reads TGTGCCAGCAGCCAAGATATTGGAGAGACCCAGTACTTC. Protein product: CASSQDIGETQYF. The chain has TRBV14 and TRBJ2-5, with D uncertain. Trimming pared 0 bases from V and 4 bases from J, leaving 6 bases between. CDR3 size: 13 residues. CDR1 and CDR2 (germline): SGHDN, FVKESK.

About this clone: Germline is not matched at one junction end, which may reflect a read error. The V call is TRBV7-7, the J call TRBJ2-1; 13 bases match TRBD2. CDR1 and CDR2 (germline): SSHAT, FNYEAQ (reference sequence). This CDR3 is 16 amino acids long. CDR3 nucleotide sequence: TGTGCTAGCAGCCCAGGACTAGCGGGAGTGTTTACAGAGCAGTTCTTC. The encoded protein is CASSPGLAGVFTEQFF. The full variable domain, in which reference TRBV7-7 and TRBJ2-1 provide the parts outside the CDR3, is GAGVSQSPRYKVTKRGQDVTLRCDPISSHATLYWYQQALGQGPEFLTYFNYEAQPDKSGLPSDRFSAERPEGSISTLTIQRTEQRDSAMYRCASSPGLAGVFTEQFFGPGTRLTVL.

The V gene is TRBV18, the J gene TRBJ2-3, with 7 nucleotides matching TRBD1. Germline loops: CDR1 KGHSH, CDR2 LQKENI. V lost 3 bases, J lost 3 bases, and 9 bases stayed unmatched. The CDR3 length is 16 residues. Here the CDR3 DNA reads TGTGCCAGCTCACCCATACCGGGACAGAAAACAGATACGCAGTATTTT. This encodes CASSPIPGQKTDTQYF.

The chain uses TRBV5-8 and TRBJ2-2; unclear D gene. Per the germline V gene, CDR1 is SGHTS and CDR2 is YDEGEE. The CDR3 totals 16 residues. V lost 1 base and J 2 bases, leaving 12 bases between the germline ends. Here the CDR3 DNA reads TGTGCCAGCAGCTTGATGGGAAACACCAACACCGGGGAGCTGTTTTTT. Encoded protein: CASSLMGNTNTGELFF.

In its sample, this clone was seen once. This rearrangement joins TRBV10-3 to TRBJ2-5; 9 bases match TRBD1. This CDR3 is 14 amino acids long. Germline lookup yields CDR1 ENHRY and CDR2 SYGVKD. Trimming cost V 5 bases and J 4 bases; bases outside gene matches: 5. CDR3 DNA sequence: TGTGCCATCAGTCCGGGACAGGGTCCAGAGACCCAGTACTTC. Protein sequence: CAISPGQGPETQYF.

The CDR3 region has the DNA TGTGCCAGCAGGGGGTTAGAAAAACTGTTTTTT. It is translated as CASRGLEKLFF. The chain carries TRBV6-5 and TRBJ1-4, with D unclear. V lost 6 bases to trimming and J lost 8 bases, with 7 bases between them. This CDR3 is 11 amino acids long. Germline V lookup: CDR1 MNHEY, CDR2 SVGAGI.

The chain links TRBV7-2 to TRBJ2-5; 11 bases are a match to TRBD1. Germline V gene lookup returns CDR1 SGHTA and CDR2 FQGNSA. V was clipped by 1 base and J by 5 bases; unmatched bases: 3. The CDR3 length is 15 residues. The chain's CDR3 is CASSLGGQGAETQYF. CDR3 DNA: TGTGCCAGCAGCTTAGGCGGACAGGGGGCGGAGACCCAGTACTTC.

The chain couples TRBV27 to TRBJ1-2; 7 nucleotides line up with TRBD1. The junction had 1 base not matched to a gene; V was cut back by 4 bases and J by 5 bases. Looked up from germline, CDR1 is MNHEY and CDR2 is SMNVEV (reference sequence). The CDR3 runs to 12 residues. The CDR3 bases are TGTGCCAGCAGTTCGACAGGGTATGGCTACACCTTC. The encoded protein is CASSSTGYGYTF.

The chain employs TRBV6-1 and TRBJ2-7; 7 bases map to TRBD1. The CDR3 extends over 14 amino acids. Germline CDR1 reads MNHNS; CDR2 reads SASEGT. V gave up 4 bases and J gave up 6 bases; unmatched junction bases: 9. The CDR3, as DNA: TGTGCCAGCAGTGTCGGGACAGCGTTCGTCGAGCAGTACTTC. Translation: CASSVGTAFVEQYF.

This chain uses TRBV10-3 with TRBJ2-7, with 14 bases lining up with TRBD2. V was clipped by 6 bases and J by 3 bases; unmatched bases: 4. The CDR3 is made up of 15 amino acids. Germline loops: CDR1 ENHRY, CDR2 SYGVKD. CDR3 coding DNA: TGTGCCATCAGCCGGACTAGCGGGAGGAACTACGAGCAGTACTTC. Translation: CAISRTSGRNYEQYF.

CDR3 residues: CASSGEPWTYEQYF. For the CDR3, the DNA is TGCGCCAGCAGCGGGGAACCTTGGACCTACGAGCAGTACTTC. The rearrangement joins TRBV5-1 to TRBJ2-7; the D is unclear. Looked up from germline, CDR1 is SGHRS and CDR2 is YFSETQ. The CDR3 consists of 14 residues. V was clipped by 4 bases and J by 2 bases, with 13 bases between them.

V and J are TRBV10-3 and TRBJ1-1, with 10 bases lining up with TRBD1. CDR1 and CDR2 (germline): ENHRY, SYGVKD. The CDR3 loop spans 16 amino acids. Trimming at V came to 3 bases and at J to 1 base, leaving 5 bases not matched to a gene. The CDR3 is CAISDDGTGANTEAFF. In DNA, the CDR3 is TGTGCCATCAGTGATGATGGGACAGGGGCGAACACTGAAGCTTTCTTT.

Written as DNA, the CDR3 is TGCAGTGCTGCGACTAGCGACATTCAGTACTTC. Protein product: CSAATSDIQYF. This chain links TRBV20-1 with TRBJ2-4; 8 bases match TRBD2. The CDR3 extends over 11 amino acids. The V gene end was trimmed by 5 bases and the J gene end by 8 bases; junction bases not matched to a gene: 2. Germline V gives CDR1 DFQATT, CDR2 SNEGSKA (reference sequence).

V and J are TRBV19 and TRBJ2-1, with D perhaps given as TRBD1 or TRBD2 (6 bases each). CDR1 is LNHDA, CDR2 SQIVND, per germline (reference sequence). Trimming removed 3 bases at V and 7 bases at J, with 19 bases between. The CDR3 has 16 amino acids. CDR3 sequence (DNA): TGTGCCAGTAGTATTGATAACAGGGATCGGGGGAATGAGCAGTTCTTC. It translates to CASSIDNRDRGNEQFF.

J is TRBJ1-3 and V is TRBV27, with D hard to call. The CDR3 has 14 amino acids. Trimming shortened V by 4 bases and J by 0 bases, and 7 bases separated the two germline ends. Germline assignment: CDR1 MNHEY and CDR2 SMNVEV (reference sequence). The CDR3 region is CASSSRTSGNTIYF. The CDR3 region has the DNA TGTGCCAGCAGTTCTAGGACCTCTGGAAACACCATATATTTT.

V gene TRBV5-4 combines with J gene TRBJ2-1; D unclear. The CDR3 is 14 residues long. The germline V gene has CDR1 SGHNT and CDR2 YYREEE (reference sequence). The V gene lost 5 bases and the J gene lost 5 bases, with 14 bases spanning the gap. The CDR3 here is CASSTVGPHNEQFF. As DNA, the CDR3 is TGTGCCAGCAGTACCGTCGGGCCTCACAATGAGCAGTTCTTC.

This chain joins TRBV5-4 and TRBJ2-7; a possible D gene is TRBD1 (6 bases). There are 15 residues in the CDR3. CDR1 and CDR2 from the germline V gene are SGHNT and YYREEE (reference sequence). V lost 2 bases to trimming and J lost 3 bases, with 15 bases between them. The CDR3: CASSLQGPQDYEQYF. CDR3 sequence (DNA): TGTGCCAGCAGCTTACAGGGTCCCCAAGACTACGAGCAGTACTTC.

This clone was detected once. This chain joins TRBV28 and TRBJ1-2; D not resolved. Germline lookup yields CDR1 MDHEN and CDR2 SYDVKM. V was cut by 5 bases and J by 0 bases, with 7 bases left in between. CDR3 size: 13 residues. The CDR3 protein is CASSLVTNYGYTF. The CDR3 region has the DNA TGTGCCAGCAGTCTAGTAACTAACTATGGCTACACCTTC.

The CDR3 coding sequence is TGCGCCAGCAGTGATCGGGGCGGGGCCAGCACAGATACGCAGTATTTT. This translates into CASSDRGGASTDTQYF. This chain joins TRBV10-2 and TRBJ2-3; D perhaps matches TRBD2 (6 bases). Trimming cost V 3 bases and J 0 bases, with 13 bases left between them. The CDR3 covers 16 residues. The germline V gene encodes CDR1 WSHSY and CDR2 SAAADI.

The chain is built from TRBV5-1 and TRBJ1-1, with 7 bases lining up with TRBD1. This CDR3 comprises 14 residues. From germline, CDR1 is SGHRS and CDR2 YFSETQ. The V and J ends lost 5 bases and 1 base, in that order; junction bases with no gene match: 5. The CDR3 DNA is TGCGCCAGCAGTACAGGGGAAGCGAACACTGAAGCTTTCTTT. Protein product: CASSTGEANTEAFF.

V usage is TRBV7-9 and J usage is TRBJ2-3; a weak D match, TRBD2 (5 bases). CDR1 is SEHNR and CDR2 is FQNEAQ in the germline V gene (reference sequence). The CDR3 totals 14 residues. Trimming left V 5 bases short and J 6 bases short, with 15 bases between. The CDR3 is CASSPQPGSDTQYF. The DNA of the CDR3 is TGTGCCAGCAGCCCCCAACCGGGGAGCGATACGCAGTATTTT.

In this sample, this clone turned up once. A read error may be the cause here, since a much bigger clone is one base away. V is TRBV6-5 and J is TRBJ1-1; 8 bases agree with TRBD1. The CDR3 contains 13 residues. Per germline, CDR1 MNHEY and CDR2 SVGAGI. V lost 6 bases, J lost 4 bases, and 4 bases stayed unmatched. The CDR3 sequence is CASRRTGLTEAFF. The CDR3 coding sequence is TGTGCCAGCAGGCGGACAGGGCTCACTGAAGCTTTCTTT.

The chain's CDR3 is CASSRGSSGVQPQHF. As DNA, the CDR3 is TGTGCCAGCAGTAGGGGCAGCTCAGGGGTTCAGCCCCAGCATTTT. The chain employs TRBV28 and TRBJ1-5; D is possibly TRBD1 (6 bases). This CDR3 is 15 amino acids long. Germline CDR1 is MDHEN and CDR2 is SYDVKM. Trimming took off 5 bases at V and 6 bases at J, with 17 bases between the two ends.

The chain combines TRBV6-1 with TRBJ1-5; the D is unclear. Looked up from germline, CDR1 is MNHNS and CDR2 is SASEGT. CDR3 length: 13 amino acids. V lost 5 bases to trimming and J lost 4 bases, with 9 bases between them. CDR3 nucleotides: TGTGCCAGCAGTCGGGCCCCAAATCAGCCCCAGCATTTT. This encodes CASSRAPNQPQHF.

The V gene is TRBV30, the J gene TRBJ1-1; 7 bases align to TRBD1. The CDR3 is 12 amino acids. The germline V gene has CDR1 GTSNPN and CDR2 SVGIG (reference sequence). The junction had 7 bases not matched to a gene; V was cut back by 6 bases and J by 6 bases. CDR3 coding DNA: TGTGCCTGCCGGGACAGCGCCGCTGAAGCTTTCTTT. It specifies CACRDSAAEAFF.

CDR3 loop: CASSSELGLNQPQHF. DNA for the CDR3: TGTGCCAGCAGCTCTGAGTTGGGCCTCAATCAGCCCCAGCATTTT. The rearrangement uses TRBV7-8 and TRBJ1-5, with D uncertain. Trimming removed 4 bases at V and 3 bases at J, with 13 bases between. Germline CDR1 SGHVS, CDR2 FQNEAQ. The CDR3 has 15 amino acids.

Comment on this clone: This same CDR3 is encoded by further DNA sequences in the sample. The chain employs TRBV2 and TRBJ2-1, with 9 bases fitting TRBD1. CDR3 length: 15 residues. The V gene's germline CDR1 is SNHLY and CDR2 FYNNEI. Trimming took 1 base from V and 7 from J; bases not matched to a gene: 5. For the CDR3, the DNA is TGTGCCAGCAGTGAAGTGGGGACAGGGAAGAATGAGCAGTTCTTC. Its translation: CASSEVGTGKNEQFF. Together with reference TRBV2 and TRBJ2-1, the CDR3 gives the full variable domain: EPEVTQTPSHQVTQMGQEVILRCVPISNHLYFYWYRQILGQKVEFLVSFYNNEISEKSEIFDDQFSVERPDGSNFTLKIRSTKLEDSAMYFCASSEVGTGKNEQFFGPGTRLTVL.